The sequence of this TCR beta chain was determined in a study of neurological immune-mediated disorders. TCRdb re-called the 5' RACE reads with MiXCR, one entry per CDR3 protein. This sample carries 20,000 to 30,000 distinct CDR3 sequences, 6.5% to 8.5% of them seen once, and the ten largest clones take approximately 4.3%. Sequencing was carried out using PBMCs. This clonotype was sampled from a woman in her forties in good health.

CDR3 coding DNA: TGCAGTGCTAGATCACTAGCGGGTGAGCAGTACTTC. It codes for CSARSLAGEQYF. The chain has TRBV20-1 and TRBJ2-7; 9 nucleotides align to TRBD2. This CDR3 is 12 amino acids long. The J segment lost 7 bases and the V segment lost 2 bases, leaving 3 bases of the junction unmatched. Germline CDR1 and CDR2: DFQATT and SNEGSKA (reference sequence).